The 14 T cell receptor beta chains in this list originate from one sample, sequenced in a study of T-cell reconstitution after alpha-beta-depleted transplantation in children. Unique molecular identifiers were used to barcode this TCRbeta library. TCRdb re-derived calls from the PCR reads in MiXCR, one entry per CDR3 protein. The table lists 90,000 to 100,000 distinct CDR3 sequences, approximately 12% of them singletons. The starting material was PBMCs from the stem cell graft donor, obtained from the stem cell graft. Receptors originate from a human donor who donated a stem cell graft to a child with inherited bone marrow failure.

In this sample, this clonotype turned up a few times. The chain carries TRBV7-2 and TRBJ1-2, with D possibly matching TRBD1 (5 bases). CDR1 is SGHTA, CDR2 FQGNSA, per germline. The CDR3 consists of 12 residues. The V end was cut by 7 bases, the J end by 8 bases, with 14 bases between. The CDR3, as DNA: TGTGCCAGCACCTTCGGGGGTGAGGGCTACACCTTC. It specifies CASTFGGEGYTF.

This clonotype was observed a few times. V is TRBV2 and J is TRBJ1-1, with TRBD1 as a possible D gene (5 bases). The CDR3 loop spans 12 amino acids. V was shortened by 6 bases and J by 5 bases, with 10 bases between the two germline ends. Germline V CDR1 and CDR2: SNHLY, FYNNEI. CDR3 amino acids: CASRGDSTEAFF. CDR3 DNA sequence: TGTGCCAGCAGGGGGGATAGTACTGAAGCTTTCTTT.

A remark on this clonotype: At one end, the junction sequence differs from germline, possibly due to a read error. The rearrangement uses TRBV7-7 and TRBJ2-1; 13 bases agree with TRBD2. The length of the CDR3 is 15 residues. Germline V CDR1 and CDR2: SSHAT, FNYEAQ (reference sequence). Here the CDR3 reads CASSLRLAGGSEQFF. The CDR3 coding sequence is TGTGCTAGCAGCTTGCGACTAGCGGGAGGAAGTGAGCAGTTCTTC.

This clonotype was seen only a few times. The chain employs TRBV7-6 and TRBJ1-2; tentative D call: TRBD1 (5 bases). Trimming cost V 3 bases and J 0 bases, with 14 bases left between them. This CDR3 contains 16 residues. The germline V gene encodes CDR1 SGHVS and CDR2 FNYEAQ. The CDR3: CASSFGTSLANYGYTF. In DNA, the CDR3 is TGTGCCAGCAGCTTCGGGACTTCCCTAGCTAACTATGGCTACACCTTC.

The table lists this clonotype with many counts. The rearrangement links TRBV20-1 to TRBJ2-1; 9 positions agree with TRBD2. This CDR3 has 17 amino acids. With 3 bases clipped from V and 2 bases from J, the junction kept 11 bases outside the gene matches. Germline V lookup: CDR1 DFQATT, CDR2 SNEGSKA (reference sequence). The CDR3: CSARRLEVAGAYNEQFF. In DNA form, the CDR3 reads TGCAGTGCTAGGAGACTCGAGGTAGCGGGAGCCTACAATGAGCAGTTCTTC.

This clonotype occurred many times. V usage is TRBV5-1 and J usage is TRBJ2-3, with 8 positions matching TRBD2. With 3 bases clipped from V and 5 bases from J, the junction kept 8 bases outside the gene matches. The germline gives CDR1 SGHRS, CDR2 YFSETQ. The CDR3 is 15 residues long. The CDR3 spells CASSSKAGVGDTQYF. The CDR3 DNA sequence: TGCGCCAGCAGCTCGAAAGCGGGAGTGGGAGATACGCAGTATTTT.

This chain links TRBV4-3 with TRBJ2-7, with D tentatively TRBD1 (5 bases). Trimming stripped 0 bases from V and 12 bases from J, with 18 bases between. The CDR3 length is 14 residues. Per the germline V gene, CDR1 is LGHNA and CDR2 is YSLEER. For the CDR3, the DNA is TGCGCCAGCAGCCAAGATGAGTTGACAGCTTTGTTGTACTTC. Encoded protein: CASSQDELTALLYF.

The CDR3: CASSLSLGGVTDTQYF. As DNA, the CDR3 is TGTGCCAGCAGTTTATCCCTCGGGGGCGTCACAGATACGCAGTATTTT. The chain couples TRBV27 to TRBJ2-3; the D call may be TRBD1 or TRBD2 (6 bases each). The CDR3 runs to 16 residues. Germline assignment: CDR1 MNHEY and CDR2 SMNVEV (reference sequence). V was trimmed by 0 bases and J by 2 bases, leaving 12 bases between them.

This clonotype was seen at least ten times. This chain uses TRBV6-1 with TRBJ2-3, with TRBD1 identical over 8 bases. Germline V gives CDR1 MNHNS, CDR2 SASEGT. Losses at the gene ends were 6 bases for V and 0 bases for J; bases not matched to a gene: 8. The CDR3 length is 16 residues. The CDR3 bases are TGTGCCAGCAGCGTAAGCCGGACAGGGAGCACAGATACGCAGTATTTT. It translates to CASSVSRTGSTDTQYF.

This clonotype was picked up many times. The V and J genes are TRBV5-1 and TRBJ2-1; D is possibly TRBD1 or TRBD2 (5 bases each). This CDR3 is built from 15 residues. V lost 4 bases to trimming and J lost 5 bases, with 16 bases between them. CDR1 SGHRS and CDR2 YFSETQ come from the germline V gene. CDR3 nucleotides: TGCGCCAGCAGCCCCCTGGGGGTGGGGAACAATGAGCAGTTCTTC. This gives the protein CASSPLGVGNNEQFF.

The CDR3 DNA sequence: TGTGCCAGCAGTTACAGGGGAGGACTAGCGGGAGATGAGCAGTTCTTC. Amino acids: CASSYRGGLAGDEQFF. The rearrangement links TRBV6-2 or TRBV6-3 to TRBJ2-1, with 13 positions matching TRBD2. The CDR3 length is 16 residues. Germline lookup yields CDR1 MNHEY and CDR2 SVGEGT. The J segment lost 8 bases and the V segment lost 2 bases, leaving 6 bases of the junction unmatched.

This clonotype occurred many times. The chain carries TRBV5-1 and TRBJ1-1, with no clear D. Trimming took 5 bases from V and 10 from J, leaving 18 bases between them. The CDR3 runs 13 residues. Germline V CDR1 and CDR2: SGHRS, YFSETQ. This chain's CDR3 is CASSEEGGSRAFF. The CDR3 bases are TGCGCCAGCAGTGAAGAGGGTGGATCGAGAGCTTTCTTT.

This clonotype was seen at least ten times. The V and J genes are TRBV20-1 and TRBJ1-5; D might be TRBD1 (5 bases). The CDR3 extends over 16 amino acids. Per germline, CDR1 DFQATT and CDR2 SNEGSKA (reference sequence). The V and J ends lost 4 bases and 5 bases respectively, with 21 bases between them. As DNA, the CDR3 is TGCAGTGCTACCCCTTTGGGGGGGAGAGGGGATCAGCCCCAGCATTTT. It specifies CSATPLGGRGDQPQHF.

The chain recombines TRBV5-1 with TRBJ2-7; 11 bases map to TRBD1. Germline CDR1 is SGHRS and CDR2 is YFSETQ. J was trimmed by 1 base and V by 4 bases; bases with no gene match: 7. This CDR3 is built from 16 residues. The CDR3 DNA follows: TGCGCCAGCAGCGCTGTCGGGACAGGGGGTTCCTACGAGCAGTACTTC. This translates into CASSAVGTGGSYEQYF.